This TCR beta chain was recorded in a study of OX40 agonist ivuxolimab in advanced cancers. On the study more broadly: Ivuxolimab, which patients received intravenously every 2 weeks, was dosed at 0.01 to 10 mg/kg. A mean age of roughly 60 years, range about 20 to 85, was recorded, and approximately 85% were male.

In germline, CDR1 is SGDLS, CDR2 YYNGEE. Trimming cost V 3 bases and J 2 bases; bases outside gene matches: 8. There are 17 residues in the CDR3. The data were produced by immunoSEQ multiplex PCR, yet TCRdb's version contains in-frame clones alone and is incomplete. The sample shows about 71,000 clones, roughly 81% of them seen only once. The starting material was CD4+ or CD8+ T cells sorted from blood, obtained in a trial of the OX40 agonist ivuxolimab. The receptor comes from an adult with an advanced solid tumor such as melanoma, head and neck, liver or kidney cancer. J is TRBJ2-1 and V is TRBV9; 10 bases agree with TRBD1. The CDR3 region is CASSAPRDRGTYNEQFF. CDR3 bases: TGTGCCAGCAGCGCTCCCCGGGACAGGGGAACCTACAATGAGCAGTTCTTC. Full variable domain (missing parts from reference TRBV9 and TRBJ2-1): DSGVTQTPKHLITATGQRVTLRCSPRSGDLSVYWYQQSLDQGLQFLIQYYNGEERAKGNILERFSAQQFPDLHSELNLSSLELGDSALYFCASSAPRDRGTYNEQFFGPGTRLTVL.